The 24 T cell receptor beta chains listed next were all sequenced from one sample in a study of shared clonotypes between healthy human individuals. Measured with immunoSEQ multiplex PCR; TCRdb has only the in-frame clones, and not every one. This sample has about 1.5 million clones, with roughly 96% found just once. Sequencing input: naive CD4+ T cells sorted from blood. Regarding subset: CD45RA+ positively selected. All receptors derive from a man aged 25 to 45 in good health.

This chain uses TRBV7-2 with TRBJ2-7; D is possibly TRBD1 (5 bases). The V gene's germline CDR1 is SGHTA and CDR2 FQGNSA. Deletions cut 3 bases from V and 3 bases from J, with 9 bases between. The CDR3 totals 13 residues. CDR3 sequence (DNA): TGTGCCAGCAGCTTCCGGACATACTACGAGCAGTACTTC. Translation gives CASSFRTYYEQYF.

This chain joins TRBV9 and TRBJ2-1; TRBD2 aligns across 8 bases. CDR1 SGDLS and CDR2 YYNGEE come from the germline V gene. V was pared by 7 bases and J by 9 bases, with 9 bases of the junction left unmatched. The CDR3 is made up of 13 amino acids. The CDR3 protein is CASGGSGAPEQFF. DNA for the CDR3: TGTGCCAGCGGTGGTAGCGGGGCCCCTGAGCAGTTCTTC.

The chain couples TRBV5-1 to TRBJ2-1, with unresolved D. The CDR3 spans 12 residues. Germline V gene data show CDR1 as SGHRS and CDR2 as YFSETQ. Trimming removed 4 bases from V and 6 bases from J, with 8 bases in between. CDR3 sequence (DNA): TGCGCCAGCAGCCGACTTTTCAATGAGCAGTTCTTC. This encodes CASSRLFNEQFF.

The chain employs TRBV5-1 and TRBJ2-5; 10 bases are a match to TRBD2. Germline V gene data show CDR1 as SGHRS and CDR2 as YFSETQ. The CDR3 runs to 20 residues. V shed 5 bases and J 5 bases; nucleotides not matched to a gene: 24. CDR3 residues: CASRAKGGLAGASTKETQYF. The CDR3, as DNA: TGCGCCAGCAGAGCGAAAGGAGGGCTAGCGGGAGCTTCTACAAAGGAGACCCAGTACTTC.

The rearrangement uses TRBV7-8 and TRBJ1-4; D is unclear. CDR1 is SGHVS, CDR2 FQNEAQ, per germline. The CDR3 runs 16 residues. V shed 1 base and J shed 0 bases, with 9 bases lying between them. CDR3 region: CASSLERTATNEKLFF. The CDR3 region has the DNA TGTGCCAGCAGCTTAGAGCGAACAGCAACTAATGAAAAACTGTTTTTT.

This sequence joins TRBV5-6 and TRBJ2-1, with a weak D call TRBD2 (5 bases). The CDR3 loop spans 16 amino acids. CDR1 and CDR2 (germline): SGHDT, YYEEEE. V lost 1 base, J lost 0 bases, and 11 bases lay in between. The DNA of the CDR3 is TGTGCCAGCAGCTTGTGGTGGGCGGGCTCCTACAATGAGCAGTTCTTC. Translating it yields CASSLWWAGSYNEQFF.

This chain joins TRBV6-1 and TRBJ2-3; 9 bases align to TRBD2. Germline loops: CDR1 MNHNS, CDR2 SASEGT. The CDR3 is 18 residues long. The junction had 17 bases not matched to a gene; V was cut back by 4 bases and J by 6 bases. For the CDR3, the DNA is TGTGCCAGCAGTGTAACGGCGGGAGGGCCCGTTTCCGCGGATACGCAGTATTTT. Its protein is CASSVTAGGPVSADTQYF.

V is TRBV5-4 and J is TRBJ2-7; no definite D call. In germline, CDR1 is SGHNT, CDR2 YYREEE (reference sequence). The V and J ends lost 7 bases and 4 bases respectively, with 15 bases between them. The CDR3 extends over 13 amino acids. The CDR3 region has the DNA TGTGCCAGCGGCGCCCCCAACAAATACGAGCAGTACTTC. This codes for CASGAPNKYEQYF.

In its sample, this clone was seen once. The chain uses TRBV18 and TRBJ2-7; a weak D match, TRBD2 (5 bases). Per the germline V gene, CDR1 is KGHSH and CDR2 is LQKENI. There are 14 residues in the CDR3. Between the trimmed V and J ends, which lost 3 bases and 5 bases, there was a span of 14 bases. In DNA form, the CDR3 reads TGTGCCAGCTCACCCTCGACGGTGAGGGACGAGCAGTACTTC. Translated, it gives CASSPSTVRDEQYF. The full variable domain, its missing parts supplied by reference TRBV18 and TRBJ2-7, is NAGVMQNPRHLVRRRGQEARLRCSPMKGHSHVYWYRQLPEEGLKFMVYLQKENIIDESGMPKERFSAEFPKEGPSILRIQQVVRGDSAAYFCASSPSTVRDEQYFGPGTRLTVT.

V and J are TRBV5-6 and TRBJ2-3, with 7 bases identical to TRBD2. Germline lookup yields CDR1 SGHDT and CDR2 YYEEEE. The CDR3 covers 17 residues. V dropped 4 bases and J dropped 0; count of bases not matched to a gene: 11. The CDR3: CASSLLRGSGSTDTQYF. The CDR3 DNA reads TGTGCCAGCAGCCTGTTACGCGGGAGCGGTAGCACAGATACGCAGTATTTT.

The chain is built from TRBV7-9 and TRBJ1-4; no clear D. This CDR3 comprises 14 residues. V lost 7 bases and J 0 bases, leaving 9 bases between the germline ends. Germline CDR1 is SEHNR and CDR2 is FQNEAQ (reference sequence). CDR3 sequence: CASTLPATNEKLFF. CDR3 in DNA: TGTGCCAGCACCCTTCCTGCAACTAATGAAAAACTGTTTTTT.

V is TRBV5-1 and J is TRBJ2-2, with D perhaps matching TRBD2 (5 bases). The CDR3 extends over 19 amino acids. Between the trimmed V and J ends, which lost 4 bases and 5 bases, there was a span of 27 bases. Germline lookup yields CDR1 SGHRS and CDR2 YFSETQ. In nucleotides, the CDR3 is TGCGCCAGCAGCCCCGGAATGTTAGGACGGGAACAGTTAACCGGGGAGCTGTTTTTT. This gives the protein CASSPGMLGREQLTGELFF. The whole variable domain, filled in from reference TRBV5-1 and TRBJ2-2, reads KAGVTQTPRYLIKTRGQQVTLSCSPISGHRSVSWYQQTPGQGLQFLFEYFSETQRNKGNFPGRFSGRQFSNSRSEMNVSTLELGDSALYLCASSPGMLGREQLTGELFFGEGSRLTVL.

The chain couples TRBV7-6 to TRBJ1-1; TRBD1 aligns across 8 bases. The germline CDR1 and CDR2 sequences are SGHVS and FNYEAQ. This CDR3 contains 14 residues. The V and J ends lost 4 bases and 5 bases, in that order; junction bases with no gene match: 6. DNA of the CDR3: TGTGCCAGCAGCTCGCAGGGGGCGACGACTGAAGCTTTCTTT. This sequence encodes CASSSQGATTEAFF. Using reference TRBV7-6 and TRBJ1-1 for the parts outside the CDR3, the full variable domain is GAGVSQSPRYKVTKRGQDVALRCDPISGHVSLYWYRQALGQGPEFLTYFNYEAQQDKSGLPNDRFSAERPEGSISTLTIQRTEQRDSAMYRCASSSQGATTEAFFGQGTRLTVV.

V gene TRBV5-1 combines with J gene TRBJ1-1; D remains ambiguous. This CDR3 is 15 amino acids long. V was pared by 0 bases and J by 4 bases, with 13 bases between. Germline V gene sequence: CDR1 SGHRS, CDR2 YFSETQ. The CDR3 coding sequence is TGCGCCAGCAGCTTGGGGGCCGCGGGGTCCACTGAAGCTTTCTTT. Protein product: CASSLGAAGSTEAFF.

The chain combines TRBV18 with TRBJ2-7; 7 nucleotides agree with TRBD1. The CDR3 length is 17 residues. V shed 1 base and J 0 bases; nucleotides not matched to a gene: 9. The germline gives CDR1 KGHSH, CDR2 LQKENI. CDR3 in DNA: TGTGCCAGCTCACCACTTAAGTGGGGACAGACCTCCTACGAGCAGTACTTC. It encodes CASSPLKWGQTSYEQYF.

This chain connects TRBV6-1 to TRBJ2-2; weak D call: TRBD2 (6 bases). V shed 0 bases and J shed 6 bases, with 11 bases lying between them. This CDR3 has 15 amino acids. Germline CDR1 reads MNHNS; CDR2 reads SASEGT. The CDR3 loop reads CASSEAVGGAGELFF. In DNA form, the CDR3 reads TGTGCCAGCAGTGAAGCAGTGGGGGGAGCCGGGGAGCTGTTTTTT.

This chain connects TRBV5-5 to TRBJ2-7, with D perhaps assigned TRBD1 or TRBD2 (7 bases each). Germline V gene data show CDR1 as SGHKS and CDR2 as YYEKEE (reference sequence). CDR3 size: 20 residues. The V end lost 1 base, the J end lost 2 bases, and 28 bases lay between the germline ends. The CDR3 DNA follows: TGTGCCAGCAGCTTGCAGTATCGCAGGGGGAGAACGAGCGGGGCCTACGAGCAGTACTTC. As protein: CASSLQYRRGRTSGAYEQYF. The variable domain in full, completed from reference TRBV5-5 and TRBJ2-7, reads DAGVTQSPTHLIKTRGQQVTLRCSPISGHKSVSWYQQVLGQGPQFIFQYYEKEERGRGNFPDRFSARQFPNYSSELNVNALLLGDSALYLCASSLQYRRGRTSGAYEQYFGPGTRLTVT.

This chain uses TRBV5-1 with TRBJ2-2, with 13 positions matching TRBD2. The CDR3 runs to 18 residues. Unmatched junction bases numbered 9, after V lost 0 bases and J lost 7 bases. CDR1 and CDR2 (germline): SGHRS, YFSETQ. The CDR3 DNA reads TGCGCCAGCAGCTTGGACCGTGGAACTAGCGGGAGGGGCGGGGAGCTGTTTTTT. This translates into CASSLDRGTSGRGGELFF.

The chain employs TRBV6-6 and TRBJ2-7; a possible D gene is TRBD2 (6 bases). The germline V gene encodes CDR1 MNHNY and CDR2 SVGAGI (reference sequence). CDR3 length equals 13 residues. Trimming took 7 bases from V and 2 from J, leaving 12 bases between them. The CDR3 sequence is CASNRDFTYEQYF. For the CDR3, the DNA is TGTGCCAGCAACCGGGACTTTACCTACGAGCAGTACTTC.

The CDR3 sequence is CASSFLLQGVYEQYF. The CDR3 DNA sequence: TGTGCCAGCAGCTTCCTACTCCAGGGGGTATACGAGCAGTACTTC. This chain connects TRBV5-6 to TRBJ2-7; 7 nucleotides line up with TRBD1. Trimming took 2 bases from V and 4 from J; bases not matched to a gene: 9. CDR1 and CDR2 (germline): SGHDT, YYEEEE. The CDR3 covers 15 residues.

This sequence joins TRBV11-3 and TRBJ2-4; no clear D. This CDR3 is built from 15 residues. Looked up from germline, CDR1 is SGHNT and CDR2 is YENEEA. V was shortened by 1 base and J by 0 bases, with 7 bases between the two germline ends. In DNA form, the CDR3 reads TGTGCCAGCAGCTTAGGGGCAGTAGCCAAAAACATTCAGTACTTC. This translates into CASSLGAVAKNIQYF.

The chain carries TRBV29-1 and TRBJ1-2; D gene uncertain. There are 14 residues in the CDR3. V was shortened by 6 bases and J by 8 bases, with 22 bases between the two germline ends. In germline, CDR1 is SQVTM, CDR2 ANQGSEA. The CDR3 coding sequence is TGCAGCGTAGCTACCGTGGGCCGCCTGGGGGGCTACACCTTC. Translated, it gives CSVATVGRLGGYTF.

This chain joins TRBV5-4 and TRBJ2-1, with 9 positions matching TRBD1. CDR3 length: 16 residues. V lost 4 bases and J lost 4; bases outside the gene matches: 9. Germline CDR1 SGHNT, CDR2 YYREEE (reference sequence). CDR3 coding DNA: TGTGCCAGCAGCCCCCGGGACAGGGCGGCATACAATGAGCAGTTCTTC. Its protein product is CASSPRDRAAYNEQFF. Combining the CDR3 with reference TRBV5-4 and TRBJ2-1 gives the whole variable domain ETGVTQSPTHLIKTRGQQVTLRCSSQSGHNTVSWYQQALGQGPQFIFQYYREEENGRGNFPPRFSGLQFPNYSSELNVNALELDDSALYLCASSPRDRAAYNEQFFGPGTRLTVL.

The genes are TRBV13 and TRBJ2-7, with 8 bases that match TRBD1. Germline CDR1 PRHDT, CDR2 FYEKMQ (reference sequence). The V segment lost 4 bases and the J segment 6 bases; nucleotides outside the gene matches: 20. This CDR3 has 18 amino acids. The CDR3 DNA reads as TGTGCCAGCAGCTCATCCCATCATAGGACAGGGATGTCGGGCGAGCAGTACTTC. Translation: CASSSSHHRTGMSGEQYF. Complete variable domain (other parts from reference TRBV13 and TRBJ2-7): AAGVIQSPRHLIKEKRETATLKCYPIPRHDTVYWYQQGPGQDPQFLISFYEKMQSDKGSIPDRFSAQQFSDYHSELNMSSLELGDSALYFCASSSSHHRTGMSGEQYFGPGTRLTVT.